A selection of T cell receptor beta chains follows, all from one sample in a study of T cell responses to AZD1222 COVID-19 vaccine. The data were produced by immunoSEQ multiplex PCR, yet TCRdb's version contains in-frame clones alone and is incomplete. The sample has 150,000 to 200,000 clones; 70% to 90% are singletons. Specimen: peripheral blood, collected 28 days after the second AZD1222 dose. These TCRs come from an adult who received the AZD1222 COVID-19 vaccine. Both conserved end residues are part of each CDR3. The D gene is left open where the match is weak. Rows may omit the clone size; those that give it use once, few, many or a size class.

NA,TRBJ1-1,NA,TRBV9,TGTGCCAGCAGCGTAAAGGGTAACACTGAAGCTTTCTTT,CASSVKGNTEAFF
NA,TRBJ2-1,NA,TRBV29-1,TGCAGCGTTGGACTCTACAATGAGCAGTTCTTC,CSVGLYNEQFF
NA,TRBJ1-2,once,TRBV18,TGTGCCAGCTCCCCGAGCCATGGCTACACCTTC,CASSPSHGYTF
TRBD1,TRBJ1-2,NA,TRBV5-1,TGCGCCAGCAGCCGGGTGGAGGGGGCAAGCTATGGCTACACCTTC,CASSRVEGASYGYTF
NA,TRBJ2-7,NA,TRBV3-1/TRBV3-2,TGTGCCAGCAGCGGGGGGGGACAGAACTCCTACGAGCAGTACTTC,CASSGGGQNSYEQYF
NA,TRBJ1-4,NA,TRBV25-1,TGTGCCAGCAGTGAACATAGCGGGGAAAAACTGTTTTTT,CASSEHSGEKLFF
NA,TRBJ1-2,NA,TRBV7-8,TGTGCCAGCAGCCCCGCCCGTAGAGGGGGCTATGGCTACACCTTC,CASSPARRGGYGYTF
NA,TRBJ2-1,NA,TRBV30,TGTGCCTGGAGTGTTGGCAGATACAATGAGCAGTTCTTC,CAWSVGRYNEQFF
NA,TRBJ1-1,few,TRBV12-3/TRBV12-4,TGTGCCAGCAGTTTAGGTGCGGACCTTGAAGCTTTCTTT,CASSLGADLEAFF
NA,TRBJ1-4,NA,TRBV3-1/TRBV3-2,TGTGCCAGCAGCCAGGGGCATTCTAATGAAAAACTGTTTTTT,CASSQGHSNEKLFF
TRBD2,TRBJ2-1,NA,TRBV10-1,TGCGCCAGCAGCGATACGAAAGCGGGGGGCCCCTCAAGCTCCTACAATGAGCAGTTCTTC,CASSDTKAGGPSSSYNEQFF
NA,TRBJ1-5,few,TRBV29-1,TGCAGCGTTGGAACAAATAGCAATCAGCCCCAGCATTTT,CSVGTNSNQPQHF
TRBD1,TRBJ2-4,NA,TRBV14,TGTGCCAGCAGCCAGAGGAAGGGACAGGGAGCCAAAAACATTCAGTACTTC,CASSQRKGQGAKNIQYF
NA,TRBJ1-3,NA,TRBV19,TGTGCCAGTAGAGGCGGGATCCCCTCTGGAAACACCATATATTTT,CASRGGIPSGNTIYF
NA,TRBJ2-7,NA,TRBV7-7,TGTGCCAGCAGCCCAGGGGTGGGTGCCGGGTACGAGCAGTACTTC,CASSPGVGAGYEQYF
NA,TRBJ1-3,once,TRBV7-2,TGTGCCAGCAGCCCGGGACCGATCTCTGGAAACACCATATATTTT,CASSPGPISGNTIYF
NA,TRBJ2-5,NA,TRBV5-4,TGTGCCAGCAGCTTCTCCAACACGGAAGAGACCCAGTACTTC,CASSFSNTEETQYF
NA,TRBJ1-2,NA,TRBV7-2,TGTGCCAGCAGCTTAAGGGGGGCATATGGCTACACCTTC,CASSLRGAYGYTF
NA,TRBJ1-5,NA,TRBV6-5,TGTGCCAGCAGTTACTTTACAGGGAGCAATCAGCCCCAGCATTTT,CASSYFTGSNQPQHF
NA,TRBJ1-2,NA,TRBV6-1,TGTGCCAGCAGTGAAGCGGGGAACTATGGCTACACCTTC,CASSEAGNYGYTF